The entry below gives a single T cell receptor beta chain sequence along with its context. The antigen is unknown. Some clones are missing from TCRdb's copy, which holds only in-frame ones; the method was immunoSEQ multiplex PCR. The sample holds some 54,000 clones; 70% to 90% are singletons and the top ten take under 2%. The CDR3 spans 18 residues. The germline V gene encodes CDR1 SNHLY and CDR2 FYNNEI. The V segment lost 6 bases and the J segment 0 bases; nucleotides outside the gene matches: 10. This sample was taken from a study of T cell responses to AZD1222 COVID-19 vaccine. Notes on the study in general: Baseline serology detected seropositivity in only six or seven AZD1222 recipients.

This specimen consisted of peripheral blood, obtained on day 0 of AZD1222 vaccination. J is TRBJ2-3 and V is TRBV2; the match to TRBD2 covers 12 bases. The sequence came from an adult in good health. The CDR3 loop reads CASSGGLAGPISTDTQYF. The CDR3, as DNA: TGTGCCAGCAGCGGGGGACTAGCGGGTCCGATAAGCACAGATACGCAGTATTTT. Looking up the rest from reference TRBV2 and TRBJ2-3 gives the full variable domain: EPEVTQTPSHQVTQMGQEVILRCVPISNHLYFYWYRQILGQKVEFLVSFYNNEISEKSEIFDDQFSVERPDGSNFTLKIRSTKLEDSAMYFCASSGGLAGPISTDTQYFGPGTRLTVL.